A single sample is the source of the 5 T cell receptor beta chains below, sequenced in a study of T cell responses to AZD1222 COVID-19 vaccine. Profiled with immunoSEQ multiplex PCR; TCRdb holds only in-frame clones, not every one. The sample has about 220,000 clones, around 93% seen once; the top ten hold around 1%. This specimen consisted of peripheral blood, obtained on day 0 of MenACWY control vaccination. The source of these receptors is an adult in good health.

The genes are TRBV10-2 and TRBJ2-2; 11 nucleotides match TRBD2. Germline values: CDR1 WSHSY, CDR2 SAAADI. V was pared by 10 bases and J by 2 bases, with 6 bases of the junction left unmatched. The CDR3 is 15 residues long. DNA for the CDR3: TGCGCCACTCAACTAGCGGGGGCCAACACCGGGGAGCTGTTTTTT. As protein: CATQLAGANTGELFF.

The chain uses TRBV28 and TRBJ2-7; either TRBD1 or TRBD2 may fit D (7 bases each). CDR3 length: 16 residues. Germline V gives CDR1 MDHEN, CDR2 SYDVKM. Trimming pared 6 bases from V and 0 bases from J, leaving 18 bases between. The DNA of the CDR3 is TGTGCCAGCAGCCCTCAGGGGGGGTCCTCCTCCTACGAGCAGTACTTC. It encodes CASSPQGGSSSYEQYF.

V gene TRBV3-1 (or the pseudogene TRBV3-2) combines with J gene TRBJ2-1; tentatively, D is TRBD2 (5 bases). V dropped 0 bases and J dropped 0 bases, with 12 bases sitting between them. The CDR3 spans 17 residues. The germline V gene encodes CDR1 LGHDT and CDR2 YNNKEL (reference sequence). CDR3 nucleotides: TGTGCCAGCAGCCAAGATTACGGGGAGAGCTCCTACAATGAGCAGTTCTTC. Protein: CASSQDYGESSYNEQFF.

This chain links TRBV3-1 (or the pseudogene TRBV3-2) with TRBJ2-1; TRBD2 aligns across 8 bases. The CDR3 sequence is 16 residues long. CDR1 and CDR2 from the germline V gene are LGHDT and YNNKEL (reference sequence). The V and J ends lost 4 bases and 4 bases, in that order; junction bases with no gene match: 9. The CDR3 DNA follows: TGTGCCAGCAGCCGCACCGGGACTAGAGGATACAATGAGCAGTTCTTC. The encoded protein is CASSRTGTRGYNEQFF.

The V and J genes are TRBV5-1 and TRBJ1-6; D is uncertain. The CDR3 is 14 residues long. V lost 2 bases and J 5 bases, leaving 8 bases between the germline ends. Per the germline V gene, CDR1 is SGHRS and CDR2 is YFSETQ. In DNA form, the CDR3 reads TGCGCCAGCAGCTTAGACGGAAATAATTCACCCCTCCACTTT. Translating gives CASSLDGNNSPLHF.